The present TCR beta chain was sequenced within a study of radiotherapy plus CTLA-4 blockade in lung cancer. General study findings and limits: The study found tumor-derived TCR clones expanded in blood after radiotherapy plus ipilimumab.

From germline, CDR1 is KGHSH and CDR2 LQKENI. This CDR3 is 16 amino acids long. V lost 2 bases and J 0 bases, leaving 11 bases between the germline ends. Those patients who had chemo-refractory metastatic non-small-cell lung cancer were given focal radiation along with CTLA-4 blockade through ipilimumab. This clone is a singleton in its sample. Its antigen remains unidentified. Profiled with immunoSEQ multiplex PCR; TCRdb holds only in-frame clones, not every one. Here the sample spans more than 9,500 clones, approximately 79% being singletons. Source: peripheral blood, taken from a patient treated with radiotherapy plus ipilimumab. This receptor was obtained from a human donor with non-small cell lung cancer that progressed on radiotherapy plus ipilimumab. The rearrangement uses TRBV18 and TRBJ2-1, with D uncertain. The DNA for the CDR3 is TGTGCCAGCTCACCAGGGCCCGCCCGCTCCTACAATGAGCAGTTCTTC. Protein product: CASSPGPARSYNEQFF.